This TCR beta chain came from a study of cytomegalovirus exposure and HLA in healthy donors. Remarks on this clone: As yet, its antigen is unknown.

Profiling relied on immunoSEQ multiplex PCR, and the TCRdb table lists in-frame clones only, not all of them. The table shows some 150,000 clones, with about 94% occurring only once. The V gene lost 0 bases and the J gene lost 3 bases, with 3 bases spanning the gap. The CDR3 runs to 13 residues. Germline V CDR1 and CDR2: SGHNT, YYREEE (reference sequence). Study-level findings and limits: Over 150 TCR beta chains were listed as cytomegalovirus-associated. CMV antigen specificity was confirmed in vitro for three CMV-associated chains. High sensitivity and specificity were reportedly achieved when the classifier diagnosed cytomegalovirus status.

While the first cohort had around 700 subjects, the donors belonged to the separate validation cohort of over a hundred subjects. V and J are TRBV5-4 and TRBJ1-4; no clear D. Input material: PBMCs. The clonotype originates from a man between 18 and 35 years old in good health and CMV-seropositive. As DNA, the CDR3 is TGTGCCAGCAGCTTGGCAGCTAATGAAAAACTGTTTTTT. Protein sequence: CASSLAANEKLFF.